A selection of T cell receptor beta chains follows, all from one sample in a study of blood T cell repertoires in COVID-19. Generated by immunoSEQ multiplex PCR, the TCRdb table keeps only in-frame clones and is missing some. The sample records 200,000 to 250,000 clones, approximately 81% being singletons. The sequencing input was PBMCs or T cells enriched from blood (not recorded which). The receptors shown here come from a woman aged 45-60 years with acute COVID-19. Each CDR3 is given with its conserved first and last residue. Fields, in order: clone size, J gene, V gene, D gene, CDR3 DNA, CDR3 protein. D genes are given only for firm matches. Part of the rows lack a size; the others show once, few, many or a class for expanded clones.

>-|TRBJ1-5|TRBV28|-
TGTGCCAGCAGCTATTCCGGGTTAAGCAATCAGCCCCAGCATTTT
CASSYSGLSNQPQHF
>-|TRBJ2-1|TRBV7-2|TRBD1
TGTGCCAGCAGCATAAGACAGGGAAATGAGCAGTTCTTC
CASSIRQGNEQFF
>few|TRBJ2-5|TRBV7-9|-
TGTGCCAGCAGCTTTTCGTCCAACAGGGAGACCCAGTACTTC
CASSFSSNRETQYF
>-|TRBJ2-1|TRBV7-2|TRBD2
TGTGCCAGCAGCTTAGTTTCTAGCGGGGTTAAGAGCTCCTACAATGAGCAGTTCTTC
CASSLVSSGVKSSYNEQFF
>-|TRBJ2-2|TRBV19|-
TGTGCCAGTAGGAGCGGATCGAACACCGGGGAGCTGTTTTTT
CASRSGSNTGELFF
>once|TRBJ2-5|TRBV5-1|TRBD2
TGCGCCAGCAGCGTGGGACTAGCGGGAGGGCAAGAGACCCAGTACTTC
CASSVGLAGGQETQYF
>-|TRBJ2-7|TRBV27|TRBD1
TGTGCCAGCAGTTTTTCGCAGGGGGCCAACGAGCAGTACTTC
CASSFSQGANEQYF
>-|TRBJ1-5|TRBV2|-
TGTGCCAGCAATACAGATAGCAATCAGCCCCAGCATTTT
CASNTDSNQPQHF
>few|TRBJ2-3|TRBV7-9|TRBD1
TGTGCCAGCAGCTTAGAGGGGACAGGGTCCGATACGCAGTATTTT
CASSLEGTGSDTQYF
>-|TRBJ2-2|TRBV27|TRBD1
TGTGCCAGCAGTTTGGACAGGGGGCACAACACCGGGGAGCTGTTTTTT
CASSLDRGHNTGELFF
>many|TRBJ1-5|TRBV28|-
TGTGCCAGCAGTTTTCAGGGATCAGGTAATCAGCCCCAGCATTTT
CASSFQGSGNQPQHF
>few|TRBJ1-2|TRBV2|-
TGTGCCAGCAGTCTCCAGACAGCGGGGGTTGATGGCTACACCTTC
CASSLQTAGVDGYTF
>-|TRBJ2-3|TRBV6-5|TRBD2
TGTGCCAGCAAGCGGGGGGGAGGCAGCACAGATACGCAGTATTTT
CASKRGGGSTDTQYF
>-|TRBJ2-3|TRBV25-1|TRBD2
TGTGCCAGCAGTTGGGGACTAGCAGATACGCAGTATTTT
CASSWGLADTQYF
>few|TRBJ2-3|TRBV19|-
TGTGCCAGTAGTCCACAACGGGCAGATACGCAGTATTTT
CASSPQRADTQYF
>-|TRBJ2-2|TRBV28|TRBD1
TGTGCCAGCAGCCCCGGGACAGGGGGCGCGATCGGGGAGCTGTTTTTT
CASSPGTGGAIGELFF
>-|TRBJ2-2|TRBV7-3|-
TGTGCCAGCAGCACGGGACAGAACACCGGGGAGCTGTTTTTT
CASSTGQNTGELFF
>-|TRBJ1-1|TRBV5-1|-
TGCGCCAGCAGCTTGGCCCAGGTTAACACTGAAGCTTTCTTT
CASSLAQVNTEAFF
>-|TRBJ1-5|TRBV6-1|-
TGTGCCAGCAGTGATGTGACATTGTCCCAGCATTTT
CASSDVTLSQHF
>-|TRBJ2-7|TRBV11-2|-
TGTGCCAGCAGCTTACAGGGCTACGAGCAGTACTTC
CASSLQGYEQYF
>-|TRBJ2-2|TRBV5-1|-
TGCGCCAGCAGGGGCCAGGTGAACACCGGGGAGCTGTTTTTT
CASRGQVNTGELFF
>-|TRBJ1-5|TRBV7-2|-
TGTGCCAGCAGCACCCGGGGGGACACTAATCAGCCCCAGCATTTT
CASSTRGDTNQPQHF
>few|TRBJ2-2|TRBV4-2|-
TGTGCCAGCAGCCAAACCGGGGCCGGGGAGCTGTTTTTT
CASSQTGAGELFF
>-|TRBJ1-2|TRBV15|TRBD1
TGTGCCACCAGCACGGACAGGGCCCGTCTAGGCTACACCTTC
CATSTDRARLGYTF
>-|TRBJ2-7|TRBV10-3|TRBD2
TGTGCCATCAGTGAGTCGTCGGGACTAGCGGGAACCGAGCAGTACTTC
CAISESSGLAGTEQYF